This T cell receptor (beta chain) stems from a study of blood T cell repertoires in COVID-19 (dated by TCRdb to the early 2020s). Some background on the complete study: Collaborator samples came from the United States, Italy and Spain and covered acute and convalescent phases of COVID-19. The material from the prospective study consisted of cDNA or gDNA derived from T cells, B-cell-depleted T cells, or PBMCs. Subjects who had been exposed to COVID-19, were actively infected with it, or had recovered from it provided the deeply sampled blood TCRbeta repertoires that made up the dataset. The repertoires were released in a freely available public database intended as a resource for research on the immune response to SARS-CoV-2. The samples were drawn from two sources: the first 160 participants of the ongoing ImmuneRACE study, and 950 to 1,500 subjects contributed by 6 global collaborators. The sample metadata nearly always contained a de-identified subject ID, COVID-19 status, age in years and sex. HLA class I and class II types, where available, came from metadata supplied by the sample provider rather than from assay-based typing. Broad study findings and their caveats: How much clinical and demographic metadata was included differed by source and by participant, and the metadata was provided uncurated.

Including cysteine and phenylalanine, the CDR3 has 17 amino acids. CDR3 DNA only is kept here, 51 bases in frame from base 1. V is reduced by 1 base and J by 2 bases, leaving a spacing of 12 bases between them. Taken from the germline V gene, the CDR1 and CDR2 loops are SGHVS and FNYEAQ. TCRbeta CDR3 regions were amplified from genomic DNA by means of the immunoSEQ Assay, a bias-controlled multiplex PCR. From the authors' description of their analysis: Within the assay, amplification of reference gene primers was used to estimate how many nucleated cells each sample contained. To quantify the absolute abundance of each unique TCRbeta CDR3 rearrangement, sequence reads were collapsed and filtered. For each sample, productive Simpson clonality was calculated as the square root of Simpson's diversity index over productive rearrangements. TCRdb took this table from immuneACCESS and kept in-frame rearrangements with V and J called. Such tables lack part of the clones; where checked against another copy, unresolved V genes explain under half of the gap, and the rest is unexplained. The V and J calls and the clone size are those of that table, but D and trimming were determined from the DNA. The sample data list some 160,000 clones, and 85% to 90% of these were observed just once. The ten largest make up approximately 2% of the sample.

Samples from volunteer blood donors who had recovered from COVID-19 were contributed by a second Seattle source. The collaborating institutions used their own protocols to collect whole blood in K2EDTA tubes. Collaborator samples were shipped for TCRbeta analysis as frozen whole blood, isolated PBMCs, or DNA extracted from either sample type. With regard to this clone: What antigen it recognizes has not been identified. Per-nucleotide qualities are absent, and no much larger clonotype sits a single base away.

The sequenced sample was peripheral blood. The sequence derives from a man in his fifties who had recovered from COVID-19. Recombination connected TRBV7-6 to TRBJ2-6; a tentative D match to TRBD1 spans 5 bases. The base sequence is TGTGCCAGCAGCTTAGAGTGGGGCCAAGCTGGGGCCAACGTCCTGACTTTC. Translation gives CASSLEWGQAGANVLTF.